This T cell receptor (beta chain) is drawn from a study of blood T cell dynamics during melanoma immunotherapy. V was cut by 3 bases and J by 2 bases, with 14 bases left in between. This CDR3 comprises 16 residues. In germline, CDR1 is LNHDA, CDR2 SQIVND (reference sequence). As for time point: week 3, after first cycle of checkpoint inhibitor. No patient had earlier systemic cancer treatment, concurrent immunosuppressants, or another active cancer. The method was immunoSEQ multiplex PCR; TCRdb's version includes in-frame clones alone and lacks a portion of them. This sample has roughly 9,700 clones, with approximately 86% found just once.

Sequencing was performed on blood, taken from a patient treated with checkpoint blockade. The origin of this receptor is a human donor with melanoma. The rearrangement joins TRBV19 to TRBJ2-1, with a weak D call TRBD1 (6 bases). This chain's CDR3 is CASSIRDTMTYNEQFF. The CDR3 DNA reads as TGTGCCAGTAGTATTCGGGACACAATGACCTACAATGAGCAGTTCTTC.